The clone carrying this T cell receptor beta chain was recorded many times. The germline CDR1 and CDR2 sequences are DFQATT and SNEGSKA (reference sequence). This CDR3 is 13 amino acids long. The V segment lost 7 bases and the J segment 3 bases; nucleotides outside the gene matches: 8. Documented time point: longitudinal time-point 2. This sample stems from a study of neurological immune-mediated disorders. TCRdb ran MiXCR on the 5' RACE reads and lists one entry per CDR3 protein. The table includes 70,000 to 95,000 distinct CDR3 sequences, around 13% detected once. Sequencing was performed on PBMCs. V is TRBV20-1 and J is TRBJ2-7, with TRBD1 identical over 8 bases. The source is a female donor with HTLV-1-associated myelopathy (HAM/TSP). CDR3: CSGSGGRGYEQYF. The DNA of the CDR3 is TGCAGTGGTTCAGGGGGCAGGGGCTACGAGCAGTACTTC.